This T cell receptor (beta chain) was identified during a study of blood T cell repertoires in COVID-19. In the study overall: Acute and convalescent COVID-19 samples came from the United States, Italy and Spain. T cells, B-cell-depleted T cells, or PBMCs provided the cDNA or gDNA that served as material.

In the study's own analysis: Amplification of reference gene primers provided the estimated nucleated cell counts. This table comes from immunoSEQ multiplex PCR, and its TCRdb copy is limited to in-frame clones, with some not included. V, J and clone size reflect that table, while D and trimming were determined from the DNA. The table has more than 150,000 clones, under 90% seen once. V dropped 4 bases and J dropped 2; count of bases not matched to a gene: 6. The CDR3 loop spans 15 amino acids. Germline CDR1 SGHDN, CDR2 FVKESK. The clonotype comes from a young man with active or convalescent COVID-19. Sequencing input: peripheral blood. The chain has TRBV14 and TRBJ2-5; 8 positions match TRBD1. The CDR3 region is CASSPQGQVQETQYF. Here the CDR3 DNA reads TGTGCCAGCAGCCCCCAGGGACAGGTACAAGAGACCCAGTACTTC.